This T cell receptor beta chain derives from a study of pediatric ulcerative colitis. The CDR3 totals 17 residues. J was trimmed by 10 bases and V by 4 bases; bases with no gene match: 19. Per the germline V gene, CDR1 is MDHEN and CDR2 is SYDVKM. Comment on this clone: What it binds is not known.

Findings and caveats of the study: Acute severe colitis showed lower rectal diversity from clonal expansions. Ulcerative colitis patients shared more blood-rectal clones than controls. A couple of patients' blood samples yielded substantially fewer templates.

Generated by immunoSEQ multiplex PCR, the TCRdb table keeps only in-frame clones and is missing some. Among tens of thousands of clones listed, around 85% were seen once. The sequence was collected from a boy younger than 18 with severe ulcerative colitis. Sequencing used blood. The rearrangement uses TRBV28 and TRBJ1-2, with 9 bases matching TRBD1. The CDR3 DNA reads as TGTGCCAGCAGTTCTTTAAATCCGGGACAGGGAAACGTCGACTACACCTTC. It codes for CASSSLNPGQGNVDYTF.